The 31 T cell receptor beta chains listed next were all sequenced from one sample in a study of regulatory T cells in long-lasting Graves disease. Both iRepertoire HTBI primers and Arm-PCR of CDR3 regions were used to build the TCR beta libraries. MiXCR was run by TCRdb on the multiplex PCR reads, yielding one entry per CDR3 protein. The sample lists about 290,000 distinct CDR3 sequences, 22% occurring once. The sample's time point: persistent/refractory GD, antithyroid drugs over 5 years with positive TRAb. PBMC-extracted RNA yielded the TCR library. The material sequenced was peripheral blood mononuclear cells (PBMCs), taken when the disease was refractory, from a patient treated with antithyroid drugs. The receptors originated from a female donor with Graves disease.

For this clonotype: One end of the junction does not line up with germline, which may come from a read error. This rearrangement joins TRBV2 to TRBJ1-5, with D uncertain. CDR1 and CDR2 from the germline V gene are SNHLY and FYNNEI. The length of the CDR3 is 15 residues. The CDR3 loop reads CASGEGRLANQPQHF. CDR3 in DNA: TGTGCCAGCGGTGAAGGCAGATTAGCAAATCAGCCCCAGCATTTT.

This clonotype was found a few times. In DNA, the CDR3 is TGTGCCAGCAGGTCTAGCGGGAGGGTTGGGGATGAGCAGTTCTTC. Protein: CASRSSGRVGDEQFF. This chain connects TRBV7-3 to TRBJ2-1; TRBD2 agrees at 12 bases. The CDR3 loop spans 15 amino acids. Germline-derived CDR1 and CDR2 are SGHTA and FQGTGA. The junction had 8 bases not matched to a gene; V was cut back by 6 bases and J by 8 bases.

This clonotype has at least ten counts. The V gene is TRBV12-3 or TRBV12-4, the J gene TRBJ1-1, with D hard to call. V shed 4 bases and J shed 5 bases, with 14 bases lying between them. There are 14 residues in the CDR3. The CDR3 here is CASSSRRRRTEAFF. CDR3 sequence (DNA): TGTGCCAGCAGTTCCCGAAGGAGGAGAACTGAAGCTTTCTTT.

The CDR3 loop reads CASSLSEGNTEAFF. The CDR3 DNA reads as TGTGCCAGCAGTTTATCGGAGGGGAACACTGAAGCTTTCTTT. This chain connects TRBV27 to TRBJ1-1; D is unresolved. The V end lost 0 bases, the J end lost 1 base, and 6 bases lay between the germline ends. CDR1 is MNHEY, CDR2 SMNVEV, per germline (reference sequence). The CDR3 spans 14 residues.

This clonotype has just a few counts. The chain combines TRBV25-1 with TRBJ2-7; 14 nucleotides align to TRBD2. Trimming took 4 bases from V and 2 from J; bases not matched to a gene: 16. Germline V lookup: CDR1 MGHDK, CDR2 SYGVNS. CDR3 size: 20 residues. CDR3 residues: CASSAERGGLAGERAYEQYF. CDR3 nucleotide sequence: TGTGCCAGCAGTGCCGAAAGAGGGGGACTAGCGGGGGAGAGGGCCTACGAGCAGTACTTC.

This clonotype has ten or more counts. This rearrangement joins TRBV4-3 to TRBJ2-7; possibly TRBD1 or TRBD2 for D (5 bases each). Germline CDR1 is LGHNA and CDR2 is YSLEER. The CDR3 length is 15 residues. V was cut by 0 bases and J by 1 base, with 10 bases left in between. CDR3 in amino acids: CASSQDRGRSYEQYF. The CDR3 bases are TGCGCCAGCAGCCAAGATCGGGGCAGATCCTACGAGCAGTACTTC.

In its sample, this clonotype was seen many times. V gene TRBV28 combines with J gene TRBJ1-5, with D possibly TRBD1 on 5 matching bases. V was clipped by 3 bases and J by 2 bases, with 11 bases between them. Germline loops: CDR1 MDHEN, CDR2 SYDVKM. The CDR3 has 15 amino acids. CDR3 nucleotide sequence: TGTGCCAGCAGTTTTCAAGGGGCTGGCAATCAGCCCCAGCATTTT. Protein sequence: CASSFQGAGNQPQHF. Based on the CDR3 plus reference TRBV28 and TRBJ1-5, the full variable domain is DVKVTQSSRYLVKRTGEKVFLECVQDMDHENMFWYRQDPGLGLRLIYFSYDVKMKEKGDIPEGYSVSREKKERFSLILESASTNQTSMYLCASSFQGAGNQPQHFGDGTRLSIL.

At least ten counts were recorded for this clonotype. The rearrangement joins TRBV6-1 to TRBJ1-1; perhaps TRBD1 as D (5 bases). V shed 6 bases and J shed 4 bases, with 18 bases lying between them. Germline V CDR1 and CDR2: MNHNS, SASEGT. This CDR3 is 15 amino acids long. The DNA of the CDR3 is TGTGCCAGCAGGAAAGACAGCGGCGGGTCCACTGAAGCTTTCTTT. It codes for CASRKDSGGSTEAFF.

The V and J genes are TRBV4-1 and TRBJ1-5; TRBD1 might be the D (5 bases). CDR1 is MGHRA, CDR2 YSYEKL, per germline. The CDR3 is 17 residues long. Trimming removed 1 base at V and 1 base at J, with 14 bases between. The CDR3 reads CASSQVMGRDSNQPQHF. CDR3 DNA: TGCGCCAGCAGCCAAGTAATGGGCCGGGACAGCAATCAGCCCCAGCATTTT.

The CDR3 region has the DNA TGCAGTGCTAGAGATCCGGGAGCTAACACCGGGGAGCTGTTTTTT. It is translated as CSARDPGANTGELFF. The V call is TRBV20-1, the J call TRBJ2-2; perhaps TRBD2 as D (6 bases). The V and J ends lost 0 bases and 2 bases respectively, with 10 bases between them. The CDR3 runs to 15 residues. Germline values: CDR1 DFQATT, CDR2 SNEGSKA (reference sequence).

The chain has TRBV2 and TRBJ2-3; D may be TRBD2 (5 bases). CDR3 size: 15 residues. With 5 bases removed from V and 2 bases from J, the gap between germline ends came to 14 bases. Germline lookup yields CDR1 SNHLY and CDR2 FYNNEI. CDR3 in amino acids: CASSRAGLNTDTQYF. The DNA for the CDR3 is TGTGCCAGCAGTAGAGCAGGACTCAACACAGATACGCAGTATTTT.

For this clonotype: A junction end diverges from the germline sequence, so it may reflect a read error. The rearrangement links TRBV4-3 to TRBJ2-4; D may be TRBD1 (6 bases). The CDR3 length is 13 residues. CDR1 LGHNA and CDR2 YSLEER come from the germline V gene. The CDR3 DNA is TGCGCCAGCAGCCTCAAGGGGGAAAACGTTCAGTACTTC. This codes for CASSLKGENVQYF.

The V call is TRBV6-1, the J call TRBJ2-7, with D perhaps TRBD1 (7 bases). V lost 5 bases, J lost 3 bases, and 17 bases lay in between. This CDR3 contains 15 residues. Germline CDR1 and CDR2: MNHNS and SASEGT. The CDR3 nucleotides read TGTGCCAGCAGTCCCGCCGGGGGACAGAACTACGAGCAGTACTTC. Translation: CASSPAGGQNYEQYF.

The CDR3 reads CASNLQGGEAFF. The CDR3 DNA is TGTGCCAGCAATCTACAGGGTGGAGAAGCTTTCTTT. The V gene is TRBV27, the J gene TRBJ1-1, with a weak D call TRBD1 (6 bases). The germline gives CDR1 MNHEY, CDR2 SMNVEV (reference sequence). Deletions cut 7 bases from V and 8 bases from J, with 14 bases between. The CDR3 covers 12 residues.

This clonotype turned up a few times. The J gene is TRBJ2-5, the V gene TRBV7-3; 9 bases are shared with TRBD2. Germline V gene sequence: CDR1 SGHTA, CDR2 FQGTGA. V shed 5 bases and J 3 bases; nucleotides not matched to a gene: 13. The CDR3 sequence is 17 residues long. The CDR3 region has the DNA TGTGCCAGCAGCCCCATTTCTAGCGGGACGTGGGAAGAGACCCAGTACTTC. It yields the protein CASSPISSGTWEETQYF. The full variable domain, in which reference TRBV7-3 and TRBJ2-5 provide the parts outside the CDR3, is GAGVSQTPSNKVTEKGKYVELRCDPISGHTALYWYRQSLGQGPEFLIYFQGTGAADDSGLPNDRFFAVRPEGSVSTLKIQRTERGDSAVYLCASSPISSGTWEETQYFGPGTRLLVL.

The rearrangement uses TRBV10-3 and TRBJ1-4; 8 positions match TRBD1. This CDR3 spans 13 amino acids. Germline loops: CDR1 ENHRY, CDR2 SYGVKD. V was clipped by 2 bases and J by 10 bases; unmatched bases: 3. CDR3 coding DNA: TGTGCCATCAGTGAGGGACAGGGTCGAAAACTGTTTTTT. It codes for CAISEGQGRKLFF.

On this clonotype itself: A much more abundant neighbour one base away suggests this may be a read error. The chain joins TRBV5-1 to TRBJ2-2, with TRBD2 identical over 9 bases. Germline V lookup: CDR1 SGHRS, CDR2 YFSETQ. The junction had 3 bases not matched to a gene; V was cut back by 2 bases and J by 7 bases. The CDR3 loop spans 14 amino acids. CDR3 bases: TGCGCCAGCAGCTTTGGACTAGCGATCGGGGAGCTGTTTTTT. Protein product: CASSFGLAIGELFF.

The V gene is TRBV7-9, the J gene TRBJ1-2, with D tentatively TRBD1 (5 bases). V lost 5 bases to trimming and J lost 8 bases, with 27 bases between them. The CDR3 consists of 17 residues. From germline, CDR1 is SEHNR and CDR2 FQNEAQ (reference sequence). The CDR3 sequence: CASSKPGRDVLRGGYTF. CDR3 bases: TGTGCCAGCAGCAAACCCGGGCGCGATGTCCTGAGGGGCGGCTACACCTTC.

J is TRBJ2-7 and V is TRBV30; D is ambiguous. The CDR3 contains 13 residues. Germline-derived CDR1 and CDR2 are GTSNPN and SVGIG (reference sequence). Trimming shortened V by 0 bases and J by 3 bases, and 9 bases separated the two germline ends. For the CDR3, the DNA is TGTGCCTGGAGTGTGGCAGGAGACTACGAGCAGTACTTC. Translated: CAWSVAGDYEQYF.

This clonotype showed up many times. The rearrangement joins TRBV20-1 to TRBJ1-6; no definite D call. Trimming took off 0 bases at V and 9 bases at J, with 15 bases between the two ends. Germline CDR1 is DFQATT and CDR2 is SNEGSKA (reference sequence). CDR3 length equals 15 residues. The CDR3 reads CSARDQVHSGSPLHF. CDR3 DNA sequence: TGCAGTGCTAGAGATCAGGTCCATAGCGGTTCACCCCTCCACTTT.

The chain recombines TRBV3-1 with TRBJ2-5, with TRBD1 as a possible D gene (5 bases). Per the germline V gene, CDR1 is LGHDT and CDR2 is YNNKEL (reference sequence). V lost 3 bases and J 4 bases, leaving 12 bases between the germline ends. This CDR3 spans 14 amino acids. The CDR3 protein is CASSQEVGVETQYF. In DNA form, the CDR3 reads TGTGCCAGCAGCCAGGAAGTAGGGGTAGAGACCCAGTACTTC.

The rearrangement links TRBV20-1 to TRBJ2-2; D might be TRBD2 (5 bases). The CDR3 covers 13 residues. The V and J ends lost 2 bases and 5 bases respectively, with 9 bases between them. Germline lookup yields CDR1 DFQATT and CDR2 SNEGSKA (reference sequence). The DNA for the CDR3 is TGCAGTGCTAGACCGGACTTAACCGGGGAGCTGTTTTTT. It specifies CSARPDLTGELFF.

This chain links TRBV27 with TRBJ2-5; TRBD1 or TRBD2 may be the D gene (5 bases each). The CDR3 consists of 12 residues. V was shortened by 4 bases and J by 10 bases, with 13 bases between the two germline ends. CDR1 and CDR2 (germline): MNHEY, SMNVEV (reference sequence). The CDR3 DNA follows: TGTGCCAGCAGTTCCACAGAGGGGATCCAGTACTTC. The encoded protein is CASSSTEGIQYF.

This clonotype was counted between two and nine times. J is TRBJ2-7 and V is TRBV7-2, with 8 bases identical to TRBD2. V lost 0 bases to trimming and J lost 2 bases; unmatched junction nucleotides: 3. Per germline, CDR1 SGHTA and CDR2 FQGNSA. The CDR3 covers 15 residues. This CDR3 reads CASSLAGTRTYEQYF. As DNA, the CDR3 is TGTGCCAGCAGCTTAGCCGGGACTAGAACCTACGAGCAGTACTTC.

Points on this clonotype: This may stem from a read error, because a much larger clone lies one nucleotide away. CDR3 nucleotide sequence: TGTGCCAGCAGTTACTTCCCTCCGGCTAACAGATACGAGCAGTACTTC. It codes for CASSYFPPANRYEQYF. This chain uses TRBV6-2 or TRBV6-3 with TRBJ2-7, with D uncertain. V lost 1 base to trimming and J lost 4 bases, with 17 bases between them. The CDR3 spans 16 residues. Germline CDR1 is MNHEY and CDR2 is SVGEGT.

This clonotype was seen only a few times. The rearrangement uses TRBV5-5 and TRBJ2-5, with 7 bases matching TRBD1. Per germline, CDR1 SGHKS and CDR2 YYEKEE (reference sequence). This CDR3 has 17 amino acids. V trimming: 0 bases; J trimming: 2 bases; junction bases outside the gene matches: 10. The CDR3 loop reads CASSLGWGTAGQETQYF. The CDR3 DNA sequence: TGTGCCAGCAGCTTGGGGTGGGGGACAGCCGGGCAAGAGACCCAGTACTTC.

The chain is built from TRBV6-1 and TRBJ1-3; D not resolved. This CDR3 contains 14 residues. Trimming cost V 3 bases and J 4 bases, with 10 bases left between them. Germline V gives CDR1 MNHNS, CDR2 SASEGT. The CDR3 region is CASSDSPVGNTIYF. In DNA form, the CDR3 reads TGTGCCAGCAGTGATTCCCCCGTCGGAAACACCATATATTTT.

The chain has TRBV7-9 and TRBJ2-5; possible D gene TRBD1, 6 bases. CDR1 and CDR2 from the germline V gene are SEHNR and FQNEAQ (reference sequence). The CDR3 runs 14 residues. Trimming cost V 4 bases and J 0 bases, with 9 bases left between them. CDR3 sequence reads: CASSSYRDQETQYF. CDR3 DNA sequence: TGTGCCAGCAGCTCTTACAGGGACCAAGAGACCCAGTACTTC.

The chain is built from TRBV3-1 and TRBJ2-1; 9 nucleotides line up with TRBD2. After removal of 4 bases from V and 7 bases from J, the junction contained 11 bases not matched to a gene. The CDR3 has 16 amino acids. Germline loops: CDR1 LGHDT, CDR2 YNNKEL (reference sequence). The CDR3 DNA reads TGTGCCAGCAGCCGTTTGGCGGGAGGGCCTTATAATGAGCAGTTCTTC. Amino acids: CASSRLAGGPYNEQFF.

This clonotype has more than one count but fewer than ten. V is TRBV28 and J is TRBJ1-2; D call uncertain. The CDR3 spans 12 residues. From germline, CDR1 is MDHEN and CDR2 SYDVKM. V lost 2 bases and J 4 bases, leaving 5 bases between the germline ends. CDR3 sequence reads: CASSLRPYGYTF. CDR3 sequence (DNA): TGTGCCAGCAGTTTAAGACCCTATGGCTACACCTTC.

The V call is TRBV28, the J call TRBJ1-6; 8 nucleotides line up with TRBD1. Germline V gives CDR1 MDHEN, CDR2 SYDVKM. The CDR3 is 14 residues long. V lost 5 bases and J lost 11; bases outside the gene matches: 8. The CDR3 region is CASSPQGDLPPLHF. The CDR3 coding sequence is TGTGCCAGCAGTCCACAGGGGGATCTCCCACCCCTCCACTTT.